The text below deals with one TCR beta chain. Antigen unknown. The source of the sample is a study of persistence of HIV-infected CD4 T cells. About the study: Isolated cells were CMV- and HIV-1 Gag-responding CD4+ T cells.

Lysates of CMV-infected fibroblasts at 10 ug/mL stimulated these cells. Memory cells lacking CD40L and CD69 with high CD45RO were sorted. Suppressive ART was started during chronic HIV-1 infection in these adults. The libraries were made with immunoSEQ version 4 in survey mode. The table came from immunoSEQ multiplex PCR; TCRdb's copy has only in-frame clones and leaves some out. The repertoire holds 48,000 or so clones, with 70% to 80% as singletons. Trimming removed 2 bases from V and 5 bases from J, with 9 bases in between. Germline CDR1 is SGHTA and CDR2 is FQGNSA. The CDR3 covers 13 residues. The TCR comes from an adult man with HIV who was CMV-seropositive. Sequenced here: CD4+ T cells sorted from PBMCs after roughly 18-hour stimulation, sampled from a patient who received antiretroviral therapy. This chain joins TRBV7-2 and TRBJ1-1; D call uncertain. The CDR3: CASSLNQRTEAFF. The CDR3 DNA reads TGTGCCAGCAGCTTAAACCAACGTACTGAAGCTTTCTTT.